The T cell receptor (beta chain) under discussion was sequenced for a study of T-cell memory formation after mild COVID-19 (dated by TCRdb to 2020 to 2022). Describing the broader study: TCR sequence clusters from the two donors were found to be largely donor specific. Two young, previously healthy adult volunteers made up the cohort, one male and one female. In two donors, T-cell clones that expanded and contracted after mild COVID-19 were tracked by sequencing TCRalpha and TCRbeta repertoires over time. The paper's findings and limits, for the study overall: Clones contracting from day 15 to 85 had balanced CD4/CD8 phenotypes, while a second wave expanding from day 15 to 37 was biased towards CD4+. SARS-CoV-2 specificity of the second-wave clones peaking on day 37 was not confirmed. Contracting CD4+ clones appeared mostly in the CM and EM memory subsets, whereas CD8+ clones were enriched in EMRA. Only two mild cases were covered in the study, and larger cohorts including severe cases with pre-infection samples were considered necessary. Some responding clones were detected in pre-infection memory, which suggested that pre-existing cross-reactive memory T cells had joined the SARS-CoV-2 response.

The sample was run on an Illumina NovaSeq 6000. TCRalpha and TCRbeta cDNA libraries were constructed by 5'RACE with constant-segment primers, with sample barcodes and unique molecular identifiers being introduced. RNA was extracted from every sample with Trizol reagent. Libraries were amplified in two PCR steps, with a second sample barcode and Illumina TruSeq adapters added in the second step. Libraries were sequenced on an Illumina NovaSeq with 2 x 150 bp paired-end reads. The original methods were these. With migec v1.2.7, reads were demultiplexed and then collapsed into UMI-guided consensus sequences. Using mixcr v2.1.11, UMI consensuses were aligned to TRA and TRB V and J templates and then assembled into clonotypes. A clonotype was counted as expanded or contracted only if both edgeR and NoisET called the change significant, with noise models trained on biological replicates. edgeR calls used a false discovery rate-adjusted p below 0.01 and a log2 fold-change threshold of 1. As an exploratory analysis of dynamics, PCA with hierarchical clustering was applied to max-normalized trajectories of the 1000 most abundant clonotypes. Separately sequenced CD4+ and CD8+ repertoires were used to assign the CD4 or CD8 phenotype of responding clones. TCRdb itself trimmed the public reads at Q25 with fastp, ran MiXCR and retained productive beta chains. Rows with a matching CDR3 protein are joined into one entry that keeps the most common DNA and genes. The V and J calls reflect TCRdb's pipeline rather than the authors' work. This sample has 350,000 to 450,000 distinct CDR3 sequences in its table, and 28% of those were observed once. 13% of the sample belongs to the ten largest clones.

The CDR3 has 15 amino acids, counting the end cysteine and phenylalanine. Only the CDR3 DNA stays, 45 bases, in frame from base 1. After removal of 4 bases from V and 5 bases from J, the junction retains 7 bases not matched to a gene. Ficoll-Paque density gradient centrifugation was used to isolate PBMCs. A remark on this clonotype: There is no known antigen for this receptor. Within one base of it there is no much larger clone, and no base qualities were kept.

The sequence links TRBV12-3 or TRBV12-4 to TRBJ2-3, with 9 central nucleotides matching TRBD2. Sequencing input: PBMCs or a T cell subset sorted from them (not recorded which). The clonotype originates from an adult woman who had mild COVID-19 (a few samples of this study predate the infection). The sample titles of this study are shuffled in the database, so cell type and time point are left out; the donor was told from shared clones. The CDR3 protein sequence reads: CASSSQRGVRDTQYF. The base sequence is TGTGCCAGCAGTTCGCAGCGGGGGGTCCGAGATACGCAGTATTTT.